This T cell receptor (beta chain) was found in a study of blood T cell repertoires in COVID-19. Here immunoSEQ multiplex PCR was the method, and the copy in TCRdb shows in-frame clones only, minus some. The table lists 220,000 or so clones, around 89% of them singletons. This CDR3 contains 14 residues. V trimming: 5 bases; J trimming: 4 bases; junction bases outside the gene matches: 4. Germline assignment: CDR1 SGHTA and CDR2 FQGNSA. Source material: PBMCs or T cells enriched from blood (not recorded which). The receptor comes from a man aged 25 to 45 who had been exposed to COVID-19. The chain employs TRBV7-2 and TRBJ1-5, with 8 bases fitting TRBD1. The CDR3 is CASSTDRGNQPQHF. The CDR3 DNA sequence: TGTGCCAGCAGCACTGACAGGGGAAATCAGCCCCAGCATTTT.